Below are 9 T cell receptor beta chains sequenced from a single sample in a study of blood T cell repertoires in COVID-19. The protocol was immunoSEQ multiplex PCR, while the TCRdb copy is restricted to in-frame clones and leaves out a portion. This sample carries roughly 300,000 clones, about 93% of them seen once, and the ten largest clones take 6% to 7%. Sequencing used peripheral blood. The receptors come from a woman aged 25 to 39 with COVID-19, enrolled during active disease.

The rearrangement uses TRBV7-9 and TRBJ2-1, with 9 bases fitting TRBD1. Losses at the gene ends were 11 bases for V and 5 bases for J; bases not matched to a gene: 7. The germline gives CDR1 SEHNR, CDR2 FQNEAQ (reference sequence). This CDR3 has 13 residues. The CDR3 coding sequence is TGTGCCCCATGGGACAGGGTCAACAATGAGCAGTTCTTC. Its protein product is CAPWDRVNNEQFF. Combining the CDR3 with reference TRBV7-9 and TRBJ2-1 gives the whole variable domain DTGVSQNPRHKITKRGQNVTFRCDPISEHNRLYWYRQTLGQGPEFLTYFQNEAQLEKSRLLSDRFSAERPKGSFSTLEIQRTEQGDSAMYLCAPWDRVNNEQFFGPGTRLTVL.

The V and J genes are TRBV7-3 and TRBJ2-2, with 9 nucleotides matching TRBD1. Germline CDR1 is SGHTA and CDR2 is FQGTGA. V shed 4 bases and J 3 bases; nucleotides not matched to a gene: 3. The CDR3 length is 15 residues. CDR3 sequence reads: CASSSRDRDTGELFF. The DNA for the CDR3 is TGTGCCAGCAGCTCACGGGACAGGGACACCGGGGAGCTGTTTTTT.

V is TRBV24-1 and J is TRBJ1-2, with 7 bases identical to TRBD1. The CDR3 loop spans 15 amino acids. V gave up 3 bases and J gave up 3 bases; unmatched junction bases: 6. From germline, CDR1 is KGHDR and CDR2 SFDVKD. CDR3 DNA sequence: TGTGCCACCAGTGATAAGAGGGGGACAGACTATGGCTACACCTTC. Amino acids: CATSDKRGTDYGYTF.

The rearrangement links TRBV28 to TRBJ2-7; TRBD2 is a possible D gene (6 bases). The CDR3 length is 12 residues. Germline V gives CDR1 MDHEN, CDR2 SYDVKM. V was trimmed by 7 bases and J by 5 bases, leaving 12 bases between them. CDR3 protein: CASNGGVHEQYF. The CDR3 DNA reads TGTGCCAGCAACGGGGGAGTCCACGAGCAGTACTTC.

V is TRBV30 and J is TRBJ2-5, with D tentatively TRBD2 (6 bases). Germline CDR1 and CDR2: GTSNPN and SVGIG (reference sequence). The V and J ends lost 5 bases and 1 base respectively, with 8 bases between them. This CDR3 is built from 12 residues. CDR3 nucleotide sequence: TGTGCCTGGTTAGCGGTCCAAGAGACCCAGTACTTC. Encoded protein: CAWLAVQETQYF.

The chain employs TRBV10-3 and TRBJ1-1; D is unresolved. V was cut by 3 bases and J by 6 bases, with 11 bases left in between. Germline CDR1 ENHRY, CDR2 SYGVKD. The CDR3 has 13 residues. CDR3 protein: CAISDSGFAEAFF. The CDR3 DNA follows: TGTGCCATCAGTGACTCGGGGTTCGCTGAAGCTTTCTTT.

The chain joins TRBV28 to TRBJ1-4; 7 bases agree with TRBD1. CDR1 is MDHEN and CDR2 is SYDVKM in the germline V gene. V shed 5 bases and J 5 bases; nucleotides not matched to a gene: 8. There are 15 residues in the CDR3. The CDR3 DNA sequence: TGTGCCAGCAGTAAGAGACAGGGCTTAAATGAAAAACTGTTTTTT. Translation: CASSKRQGLNEKLFF.

This sequence joins TRBV9 and TRBJ2-3; D may be TRBD2 (6 bases). This CDR3 contains 18 residues. With 0 bases removed from V and 1 base from J, the gap between germline ends came to 18 bases. The germline gives CDR1 SGDLS, CDR2 YYNGEE. The CDR3 protein is CASSVGGRLGGRTDTQYF. Written as DNA, the CDR3 is TGTGCCAGCAGCGTAGGGGGACGCCTAGGAGGGCGCACAGATACGCAGTATTTT.

This chain links TRBV7-2 with TRBJ1-2; D not certain. CDR1 is SGHTA and CDR2 is FQGNSA in the germline V gene. The CDR3 is 15 residues long. Trimming took 4 bases from V and 5 from J, leaving 17 bases between them. For the CDR3, the DNA is TGTGCCAGCAGCTCCCGCGAGGCGAAGAAATATGGCTACACCTTC. It encodes CASSSREAKKYGYTF. Full variable domain (missing parts from reference TRBV7-2 and TRBJ1-2): GAGVSQSPSNKVTEKGKDVELRCDPISGHTALYWYRQSLGQGLEFLIYFQGNSAPDKSGLPSDRFSAERTGGSVSTLTIQRTQQEDSAVYLCASSSREAKKYGYTFGSGTRLTVV.